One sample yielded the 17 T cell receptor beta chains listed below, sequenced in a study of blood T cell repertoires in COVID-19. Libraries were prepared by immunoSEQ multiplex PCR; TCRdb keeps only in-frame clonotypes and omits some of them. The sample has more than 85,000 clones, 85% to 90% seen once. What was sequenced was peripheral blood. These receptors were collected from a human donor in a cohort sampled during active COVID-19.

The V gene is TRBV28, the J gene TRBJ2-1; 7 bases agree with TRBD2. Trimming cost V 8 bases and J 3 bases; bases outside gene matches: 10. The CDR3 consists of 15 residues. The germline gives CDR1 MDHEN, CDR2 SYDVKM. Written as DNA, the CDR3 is TGTGCCAGCCCCACGCACCGGGACTACTACAATGAGCAGTTCTTC. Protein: CASPTHRDYYNEQFF. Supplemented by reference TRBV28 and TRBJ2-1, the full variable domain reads DVKVTQSSRYLVKRTGEKVFLECVQDMDHENMFWYRQDPGLGLRLIYFSYDVKMKEKGDIPEGYSVSREKKERFSLILESASTNQTSMYLCASPTHRDYYNEQFFGPGTRLTVL.

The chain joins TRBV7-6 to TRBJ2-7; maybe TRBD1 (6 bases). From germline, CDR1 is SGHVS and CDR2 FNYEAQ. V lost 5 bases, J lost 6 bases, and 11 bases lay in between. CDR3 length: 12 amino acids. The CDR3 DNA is TGTGCCAGCAGCCACGGACAGACCGAGCAGTACTTC. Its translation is CASSHGQTEQYF.

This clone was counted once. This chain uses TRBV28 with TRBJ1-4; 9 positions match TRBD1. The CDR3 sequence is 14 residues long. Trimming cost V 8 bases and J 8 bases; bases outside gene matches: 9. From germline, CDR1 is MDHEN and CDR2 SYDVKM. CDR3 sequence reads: CASETGTGKEKLFF. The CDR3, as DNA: TGTGCCAGCGAAACCGGGACAGGGAAGGAAAAACTGTTTTTT.

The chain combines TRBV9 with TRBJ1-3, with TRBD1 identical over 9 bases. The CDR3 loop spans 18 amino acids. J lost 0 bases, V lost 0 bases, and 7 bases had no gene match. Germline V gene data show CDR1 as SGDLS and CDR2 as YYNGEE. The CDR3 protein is CASSVGRTGASSGNTIYF. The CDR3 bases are TGTGCCAGCAGCGTAGGGAGGACAGGGGCTAGCTCTGGAAACACCATATATTTT.

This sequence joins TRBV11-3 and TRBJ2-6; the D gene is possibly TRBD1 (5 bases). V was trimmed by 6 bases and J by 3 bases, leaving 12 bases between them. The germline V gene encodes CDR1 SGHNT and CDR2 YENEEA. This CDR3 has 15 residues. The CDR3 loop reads CASSRGLSGANVLTF. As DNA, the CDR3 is TGTGCCAGCAGTAGGGGCTTGAGTGGGGCCAACGTCCTGACTTTC.

CDR3 sequence: CASSAGVPGELFF. As DNA, the CDR3 is TGTGCCAGCAGTGCGGGTGTTCCCGGGGAGCTGTTTTTT. J is TRBJ2-2 and V is TRBV6-4; D remains ambiguous. Germline V gene lookup returns CDR1 MRHNA and CDR2 SNTAGT. V dropped 4 bases and J dropped 6 bases, with 9 bases sitting between them. This CDR3 spans 13 amino acids.

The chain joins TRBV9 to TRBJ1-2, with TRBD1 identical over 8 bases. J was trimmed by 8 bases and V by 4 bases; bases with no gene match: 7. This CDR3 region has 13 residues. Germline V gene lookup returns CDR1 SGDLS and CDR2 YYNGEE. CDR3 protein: CASSLGQGEGYTF. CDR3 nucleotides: TGTGCCAGCAGCCTCGGACAGGGTGAGGGCTACACCTTC.

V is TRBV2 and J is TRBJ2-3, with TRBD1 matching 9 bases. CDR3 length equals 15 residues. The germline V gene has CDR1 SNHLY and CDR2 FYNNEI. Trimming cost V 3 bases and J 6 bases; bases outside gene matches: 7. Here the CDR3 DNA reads TGTGCCAGCAGTGAGACCCGGGACAGGGCGGATACGCAGTATTTT. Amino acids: CASSETRDRADTQYF.

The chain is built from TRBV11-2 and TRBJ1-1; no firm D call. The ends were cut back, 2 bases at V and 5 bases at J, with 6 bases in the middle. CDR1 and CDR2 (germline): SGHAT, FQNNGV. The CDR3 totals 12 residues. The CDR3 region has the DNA TGTGCCAGCAGCTTACGTTCTACTGAAGCTTTCTTT. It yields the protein CASSLRSTEAFF.

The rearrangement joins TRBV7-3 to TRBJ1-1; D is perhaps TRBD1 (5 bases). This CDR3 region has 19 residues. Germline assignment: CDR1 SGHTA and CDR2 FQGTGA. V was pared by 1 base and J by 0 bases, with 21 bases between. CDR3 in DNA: TGTGCCAGCAGCTTAATACGCGGGGTGTCAGGGACGCTGAACACTGAAGCTTTCTTT. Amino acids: CASSLIRGVSGTLNTEAFF.

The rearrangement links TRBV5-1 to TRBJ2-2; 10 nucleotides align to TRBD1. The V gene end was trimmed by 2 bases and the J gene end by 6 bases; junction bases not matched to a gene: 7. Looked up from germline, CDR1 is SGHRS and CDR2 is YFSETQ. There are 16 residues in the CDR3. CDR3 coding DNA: TGCGCCAGCAGCTTTTTGGGACAGGGGAGAGCCGGGGAGCTGTTTTTT. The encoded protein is CASSFLGQGRAGELFF. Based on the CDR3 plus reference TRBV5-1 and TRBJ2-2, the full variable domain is KAGVTQTPRYLIKTRGQQVTLSCSPISGHRSVSWYQQTPGQGLQFLFEYFSETQRNKGNFPGRFSGRQFSNSRSEMNVSTLELGDSALYLCASSFLGQGRAGELFFGEGSRLTVL.

CDR3 sequence: CASSLGQGMNTEAFF. DNA for the CDR3: TGCGCCAGCAGCTTGGGCCAGGGAATGAACACTGAAGCTTTCTTT. J is TRBJ1-1 and V is TRBV5-1; the D gene is possibly TRBD1 (5 bases). Germline loops: CDR1 SGHRS, CDR2 YFSETQ. Trimming removed 0 bases from V and 0 bases from J, with 9 bases in between. The CDR3 loop spans 15 amino acids.

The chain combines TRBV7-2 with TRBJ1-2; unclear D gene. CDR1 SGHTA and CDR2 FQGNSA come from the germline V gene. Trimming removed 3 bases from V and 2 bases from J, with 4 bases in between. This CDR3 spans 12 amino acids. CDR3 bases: TGTGCCAGCAGCTTCCGGAACTATGGCTACACCTTC. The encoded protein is CASSFRNYGYTF.

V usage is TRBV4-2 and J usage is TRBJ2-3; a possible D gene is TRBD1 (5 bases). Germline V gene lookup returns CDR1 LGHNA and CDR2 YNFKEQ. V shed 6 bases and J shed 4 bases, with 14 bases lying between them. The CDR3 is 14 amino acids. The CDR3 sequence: CASSSVGVSDTQYF. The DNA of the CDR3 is TGTGCCAGCAGTAGTGTAGGGGTTTCAGATACGCAGTATTTT.

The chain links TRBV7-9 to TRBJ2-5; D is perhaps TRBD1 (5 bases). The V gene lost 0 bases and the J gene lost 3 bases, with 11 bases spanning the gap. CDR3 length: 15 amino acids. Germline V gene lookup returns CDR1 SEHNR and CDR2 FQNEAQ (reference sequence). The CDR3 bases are TGTGCCAGCAGCTTAGCTGGTGGGGCTAAAGAGACCCAGTACTTC. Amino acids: CASSLAGGAKETQYF.

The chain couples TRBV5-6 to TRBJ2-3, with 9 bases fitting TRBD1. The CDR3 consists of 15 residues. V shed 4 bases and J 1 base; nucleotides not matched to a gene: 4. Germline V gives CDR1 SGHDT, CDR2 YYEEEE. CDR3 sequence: CASSRRTGGTDTQYF. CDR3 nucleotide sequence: TGTGCCAGCAGCCGACGGACAGGGGGCACAGATACGCAGTATTTT.

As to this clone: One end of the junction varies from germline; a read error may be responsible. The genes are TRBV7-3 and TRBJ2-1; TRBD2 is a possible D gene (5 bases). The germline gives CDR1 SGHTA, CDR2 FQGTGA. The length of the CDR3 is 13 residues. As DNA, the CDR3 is TGTGCCAGCAGCTCCATGTACGGGGATCCCGTCATCTTC. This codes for CASSSMYGDPVIF.